A selection of T cell receptor beta chains follows, all from one sample in a study of blood T cell repertoires in COVID-19. Data came from immunoSEQ multiplex PCR; TCRdb stores just in-frame clones and leaves some out. This sample has about 200,000 clones; almost 85% occur once, and the top ten carry 6.9%. Material for sequencing was peripheral blood. The receptors shown here come from a human donor with acute or convalescent COVID-19. The donor label of this sample is uncertain. CDR3s include the opening cysteine and the closing phenylalanine or tryptophan. Fields, in order: D gene, V gene, clone size, J gene, CDR3 protein, CDR3 DNA. D genes are given only for firm matches. For some rows the clone size is stated as once, few or many, or as a class when expanded; others skip it.

-	TRBV6-6	-	TRBJ1-6	CASSASVGGSPLHF	TGTGCCAGCAGTGCCTCGGTAGGAGGATCACCCCTCCACTTT
TRBD2	TRBV6-4	-	TRBJ2-3	CARPKTSPTDTQYF	TGTGCCAGACCGAAGACTAGCCCCACAGATACGCAGTATTTT
-	TRBV9	-	TRBJ1-4	CASSFGQLTNEKLFF	TGTGCCAGCAGCTTCGGACAGCTAACTAATGAAAAACTGTTTTTT
TRBD2	TRBV28	few	TRBJ2-3	CASSLAGGGTDTQYF	TGTGCCAGCAGTTTAGCGGGGGGGGGCACAGATACGCAGTATTTT
-	TRBV20-1	once	TRBJ2-1	CSARPSDEQFF	TGCAGTGCTAGACCATCGGATGAGCAGTTCTTC
-	TRBV7-8	-	TRBJ2-5	CASSFLNQAQETQYF	TGTGCCAGCAGCTTCCTAAATCAAGCCCAAGAGACCCAGTACTTC
-	TRBV2	-	TRBJ1-4	CASSDRQVWVSEKLFF	TGTGCCAGCAGTGATAGGCAGGTTTGGGTTTCTGAAAAACTGTTTTTT
TRBD2	TRBV27	-	TRBJ2-1	CASSPASGRSSYNEQFF	TGTGCCAGCAGTCCAGCCAGCGGGAGATCTTCCTACAATGAGCAGTTCTTC
TRBD1	TRBV4-1	-	TRBJ1-4	CASSHVGQGNEKLFF	TGCGCCAGCAGCCATGTGGGACAGGGTAATGAAAAACTGTTTTTT
-	TRBV5-4	-	TRBJ1-1	CASSLTQNTEAFF	TGTGCCAGCAGCTTAACTCAGAACACTGAAGCTTTCTTT
-	TRBV3-1/TRBV3-2	once	TRBJ2-3	CASSQQRTSTDTQYF	TGTGCCAGCAGCCAACAGCGCACAAGCACAGATACGCAGTATTTT
-	TRBV5-4	-	TRBJ1-1	CASSLEMRNTEAFF	TGTGCCAGCAGCTTGGAAATGAGGAACACTGAAGCTTTCTTT
TRBD1	TRBV9	-	TRBJ1-2	CASSATGDIYGYTF	TGTGCCAGCAGTGCTACAGGGGACATCTATGGCTACACCTTC
TRBD1	TRBV7-3	-	TRBJ2-1	CASSGQGTGSYNEQFF	TGTGCCAGCAGCGGGCAGGGGACAGGGTCCTACAATGAGCAGTTCTTC
TRBD1	TRBV27	few	TRBJ2-7	CASSFRDRVAYEQYF	TGTGCCAGCAGTTTTAGGGACAGGGTTGCCTACGAGCAGTACTTC
-	TRBV28	-	TRBJ1-2	CASILGGGNYGYTF	TGTGCCAGCATACTTGGGGGGGGTAACTATGGCTACACCTTC
-	TRBV2	-	TRBJ1-2	CASSSSRGGNYGYTF	TGTGCCAGCAGTTCTTCCCGGGGGGGTAACTATGGCTACACCTTC
TRBD1	TRBV24-1	-	TRBJ2-3	CATSDLQGQGTADTQYF	TGTGCCACCAGTGATTTACAGGGGCAAGGTACGGCAGATACGCAGTATTTT
TRBD1	TRBV2	-	TRBJ1-1	CAILQGAATEAFF	TGTGCCATCCTACAGGGGGCGGCCACTGAAGCTTTCTTT
-	TRBV9	-	TRBJ1-4	CASSAGIDTGKLFF	TGTGCCAGCAGCGCGGGGATTGATACCGGGAAACTGTTTTTT
-	TRBV7-2	-	TRBJ1-1	CASSLGAGQPLNTEAFF	TGTGCCAGCAGCTTAGGGGCTGGACAGCCCTTGAACACTGAAGCTTTCTTT
-	TRBV11-3	-	TRBJ2-7	CASSLGRGEQYF	TGTGCCAGCAGCTTAGGAAGGGGTGAGCAGTACTTC
-	TRBV29-1	-	TRBJ1-2	CSVDRANYGYTF	TGCAGCGTTGACCGAGCTAACTATGGCTACACCTTC
TRBD2	TRBV6-6	-	TRBJ2-7	CASSYAGAGGAYEQYF	TGTGCCAGCAGTTACGCTGGAGCGGGAGGGGCCTACGAGCAGTACTTC
TRBD1	TRBV4-1	-	TRBJ2-3	CASSRLTGGGPTDTQYF	TGCGCCAGCAGCCGTTTGACAGGGGGAGGGCCGACAGATACGCAGTATTTT
TRBD1	TRBV5-1	-	TRBJ1-4	CASSLSPRGEEKLFF	TGCGCCAGCAGCTTGTCTCCCAGGGGGGAGGAAAAACTGTTTTTT
-	TRBV9	-	TRBJ2-2	CASSVVRQPNTGELFF	TGTGCCAGCAGCGTAGTCCGACAGCCGAACACCGGGGAGCTGTTTTTT
-	TRBV5-1	few	TRBJ2-7	CASSFGETYEQYF	TGCGCCAGCAGCTTCGGGGAAACCTACGAGCAGTACTTC
-	TRBV5-1	-	TRBJ2-3	CASSFYGSTDTQYF	TGCGCCAGCAGCTTTTACGGGTCAACAGATACGCAGTATTTT
-	TRBV7-2	few	TRBJ2-3	CASSLVADLDTQYF	TGTGCCAGCAGCTTAGTAGCGGACCTAGATACGCAGTATTTT
-	TRBV11-2	-	TRBJ2-5	CASSGRRDQETQYF	TGTGCCAGCAGCGGTCGCAGGGACCAAGAGACCCAGTACTTC
TRBD2	TRBV5-1	-	TRBJ2-2	CASRVLAGGPNTGELFF	TGCGCCAGCAGAGTACTAGCGGGAGGGCCTAACACCGGGGAGCTGTTTTTT
-	TRBV2	few	TRBJ1-4	CASSERLATNEKLFF	TGTGCCAGCAGTGAGAGGCTGGCAACTAATGAAAAACTGTTTTTT
-	TRBV12-3/TRBV12-4	-	TRBJ1-1	CASSFSRNTEAFF	TGTGCCAGCAGTTTTTCCAGGAACACTGAAGCTTTCTTT
-	TRBV7-3	few	TRBJ1-2	CASSLIPDYGYTF	TGTGCCAGCAGCTTAATCCCAGACTATGGCTACACCTTC
-	TRBV9	-	TRBJ2-7	CASSVGGLNYEQYF	TGTGCCAGCAGCGTCGGAGGTCTGAACTACGAGCAGTACTTC
TRBD1	TRBV30	-	TRBJ1-5	CAWSSGTGGQPQHF	TGTGCCTGGAGTTCCGGGACAGGGGGACAGCCCCAGCATTTT
TRBD1	TRBV7-9	-	TRBJ2-1	CASSYPPGTVDNNEQFF	TGTGCCAGCAGCTACCCTCCCGGGACAGTGGATAACAATGAGCAGTTCTTC
-	TRBV18	-	TRBJ1-1	CASSPQEALGTEAFF	TGTGCCAGCTCACCACAGGAGGCATTGGGTACTGAAGCTTTCTTT
TRBD2	TRBV4-2	-	TRBJ2-5	CASSLGLAGETQYF	TGTGCCAGCAGCCTCGGACTAGCAGGAGAGACCCAGTACTTC
-	TRBV27	-	TRBJ1-1	CASSLRWAGVTEAFF	TGTGCCAGCAGTTTAAGGTGGGCAGGGGTCACTGAAGCTTTCTTT
-	TRBV27	-	TRBJ1-1	CASSLSPRVTEAFF	TGTGCCAGCAGTTTATCCCCCAGGGTTACTGAAGCTTTCTTT
-	TRBV2	-	TRBJ1-5	CASGTGFNQPQHF	TGTGCCAGCGGTACAGGATTCAATCAGCCCCAGCATTTT
-	TRBV7-6	-	TRBJ1-1	CASSLGGVNTEAFF	TGTGCCAGCAGCTTGGGGGGGGTTAACACTGAAGCTTTCTTT
-	TRBV7-9	-	TRBJ2-5	CASSFHGTLQETQYF	TGTGCCAGCAGCTTCCATGGCACCCTCCAAGAGACCCAGTACTTC
-	TRBV12-3/TRBV12-4	-	TRBJ1-1	CASRPTGNTEAFF	TGTGCCAGCAGGCCGACGGGGAACACTGAAGCTTTCTTT
TRBD1	TRBV5-1	-	TRBJ2-1	CASSLTGGTYNEQFF	TGCGCCAGCAGCTTGACAGGGGGTACCTACAATGAGCAGTTCTTC
-	TRBV6-1	-	TRBJ2-1	CASSPGPWDEQFF	TGTGCCAGCAGCCCTGGGCCCTGGGATGAGCAGTTCTTC
-	TRBV29-1	-	TRBJ1-1	CSLGGDTEAFF	TGCAGCCTGGGCGGAGACACTGAAGCTTTCTTT
-	TRBV9	once	TRBJ1-4	CASSVRGGFSEKLFF	TGTGCCAGCAGCGTAAGAGGAGGGTTTAGCGAAAAACTGTTTTTT